These 10 T cell receptor beta chains share one sample of origin, sequenced in a study of technical replicates of blood from a few donors. Here immunoSEQ multiplex PCR was the method, and the copy in TCRdb shows in-frame clones only, minus some. The profile shows about 14,000 clones, approximately 81% of them singletons. Sequencing was performed on PBMCs. These receptors originate from a human donor in good health.

The J gene is TRBJ2-7, the V gene TRBV9; possible D gene TRBD1, 7 bases. CDR1 and CDR2 from the germline V gene are SGDLS and YYNGEE. CDR3 size: 13 residues. The V and J ends lost 4 bases and 6 bases respectively, with 14 bases between them. Here the CDR3 DNA reads TGTGCCAGCAGCCGATCGGAGGGGGCCGAGCAGTACTTC. Its protein is CASSRSEGAEQYF.

V usage is TRBV29-1 and J usage is TRBJ2-7; D is perhaps TRBD1 (6 bases). The ends were cut back, 7 bases at V and 3 bases at J, with 13 bases in the middle. There are 12 residues in the CDR3. The germline CDR1 and CDR2 sequences are SQVTM and ANQGSEA. Here the CDR3 reads CSALTGDYEQYF. As DNA, the CDR3 is TGCAGCGCCTTGACAGGAGACTACGAGCAGTACTTC.

In its sample, this clone was seen a few times. V usage is TRBV18 and J usage is TRBJ2-7; 9 bases match TRBD1. CDR1 and CDR2 (germline): KGHSH, LQKENI. J lost 4 bases, V lost 0 bases, and 7 bases had no gene match. This CDR3 has 16 amino acids. CDR3: CASSPPGQGLLYEQYF. CDR3 DNA sequence: TGTGCCAGCTCACCACCGGGACAGGGTCTTTTGTACGAGCAGTACTTC.

The chain employs TRBV7-9 and TRBJ2-5, with D tentatively TRBD1 (5 bases). The V end lost 4 bases, the J end lost 7 bases, and 10 bases lay between the germline ends. The CDR3 is 12 amino acids. Germline V CDR1 and CDR2: SEHNR, FQNEAQ (reference sequence). CDR3 in amino acids: CASSSTVGTQYF. The CDR3 nucleotides are TGTGCCAGCAGCTCGACAGTTGGGACCCAGTACTTC.

The rearrangement joins TRBV19 to TRBJ1-2; D possibly corresponds to TRBD1 (6 bases). This CDR3 comprises 13 residues. V lost 7 bases, J lost 3 bases, and 12 bases lay in between. Germline values: CDR1 LNHDA, CDR2 SQIVND (reference sequence). The CDR3 region is CASTRQAYYGYTF. DNA for the CDR3: TGTGCCAGTACCCGACAGGCTTACTATGGCTACACCTTC.

The chain employs TRBV19 and TRBJ2-4; no definite D call. V lost 0 bases, J lost 9 bases, and 12 bases lay in between. CDR3 length: 14 amino acids. Germline CDR1 is LNHDA and CDR2 is SQIVND (reference sequence). The CDR3 loop is CASSIDQVSGIQYF. As DNA, the CDR3 is TGTGCCAGTAGTATAGATCAAGTGTCCGGCATTCAGTACTTC.

The CDR3 coding sequence is TGTGCCGCCGGGGTCTCCGGTGGACAAGAGACCCAGTACTTC. It yields the protein CAAGVSGGQETQYF. The chain couples TRBV6-6 to TRBJ2-5, with D maybe TRBD2 (5 bases). V shed 11 bases and J shed 2 bases, with 18 bases lying between them. Germline-derived CDR1 and CDR2 are MNHNY and SVGAGI (reference sequence). CDR3 length equals 14 residues.

J is TRBJ2-7 and V is TRBV11-2, with 7 positions matching TRBD1. CDR1 is SGHAT and CDR2 is FQNNGV in the germline V gene. V lost 5 bases, J lost 0 bases, and 7 bases stayed unmatched. CDR3 length: 15 amino acids. CDR3 loop: CASSQTTGSSYEQYF. As DNA, the CDR3 is TGTGCCAGCAGCCAAACGACAGGGAGCTCCTACGAGCAGTACTTC.

The V and J genes are TRBV30 and TRBJ1-5; no clear D gene. Germline V gene data show CDR1 as GTSNPN and CDR2 as SVGIG (reference sequence). The CDR3 length is 13 residues. Trimming removed 3 bases at V and 10 bases at J, with 16 bases between. The CDR3 loop reads CAWRPDDRAPQHF. CDR3 nucleotides: TGTGCCTGGAGACCAGATGATCGTGCCCCCCAGCATTTT.

The chain carries TRBV30 and TRBJ2-1; maybe TRBD2 (6 bases). The germline V and J ends were trimmed by 0 bases and 2 bases, with 17 bases remaining between them. The CDR3 totals 17 residues. Germline V lookup: CDR1 GTSNPN, CDR2 SVGIG (reference sequence). The CDR3 DNA reads as TGTGCCTGGAGTGTATCAGGCTTAGGAGGGGCCTACAATGAGCAGTTCTTC. This encodes CAWSVSGLGGAYNEQFF.